The entry below describes one TCR beta chain. The data derive from a study of blood T cell repertoires in COVID-19. Study-wide background: Italy, Spain and the United States were the sources of the convalescent and acute COVID-19 samples.

The CDR3 is made up of 13 amino acids. Germline CDR1 SGHTA, CDR2 FQGTGA. V was pared by 6 bases and J by 5 bases, with 13 bases between. Only in-frame clones appear in the TCRdb table, and some are missing; sequencing was by immunoSEQ multiplex PCR. The table has some 53,000 clones, 80% to 90% seen once. The rearrangement links TRBV7-3 to TRBJ1-1, with no clear D. This TCR derives from a man in his 70s with acute or convalescent COVID-19. Sequencing was carried out using peripheral blood. The CDR3 nucleotides read TGTGCCAGCAGTCTCCAACAGAAGACTGAAGCTTTCTTT. This encodes CASSLQQKTEAFF.